The present entry profiles one T cell receptor (beta chain) with its context. The sample originates from a study of T cells after yellow fever vaccination. TCRdb called the 5' RACE reads again in MiXCR, with one record for every CDR3 protein. The sample lists some 300,000 distinct CDR3 sequences, approximately 3.9% occurring once. The trim removed 8 bases at V and 6 bases at J, leaving 13 bases unmatched. Germline CDR1 and CDR2: MGHRA and YSYEKL. This CDR3 region has 16 residues. The chain uses TRBV4-1 and TRBJ2-3, with TRBD2 matching 11 bases. The source of this sequence is a man aged 18-30 years who received the YFV17D yellow fever vaccine. Sequencing was performed on PBMCs, taken on the day of the yellow fever booster vaccination. This chain's CDR3 is CASWTVAGGPEDTQYF. CDR3 bases: TGCGCCAGCTGGACCGTAGCGGGGGGGCCGGAGGATACGCAGTATTTT.